This TCR beta chain was sequenced for a study of EBV T-cell therapy then PD-1 blockade in nasopharyngeal carcinoma (dated by TCRdb to the early 2020s). About this clone: The antigen this receptor binds is unknown. No qualities accompany the bases; no much larger clone lies one base away.

Its CDR3 holds 17 amino acids, cysteine through phenylalanine. Only the CDR3 portion is preserved as DNA: 51 bases, with reading frame beginning at the first base. Reading the germline V gene gives CDR1 SGDLS and CDR2 YYNGEE. Trimming costs V 4 bases and J 0 bases, and their ends lie 14 bases apart. The Qiagen DNeasy Kit was used to extract genomic DNA from the sorted cells. TCR beta chain deep sequencing was performed on the immunoSEQ platform. As for how the authors treated the data: Repertoire data analysis was performed with the immunoSEQ Analyzer software. TCRdb re-hosts the immuneACCESS table, in-frame sequences only. Its copies lack some clones; in the studies checked, an unresolved V gene accounts for under half of them, and the cause for the rest is not known. V and J calls and clone size come straight from that table; D and trimming were deduced from the DNA. Recorded for this sample are fewer than 25,000 clones; approximately 79% of them occurred a single time. Of the sample, roughly a third falls within the top ten clones.

The label giving this sample's time point can be read as: 266 days after commencement of treatment, after nivolumab therapy. This sample's treatment or condition label indicates: AdE1-LMPpoly-expanded autologous EBV-specific T-cell therapy followed by anti-PD-1 nivolumab. This TCR was recovered from a middle-aged man with nasopharyngeal carcinoma. The chain was built from TRBV9 and TRBJ2-6, with TRBD2 tentatively as D gene (6 bases match). The material sequenced was CD8+ T cells from blood, taken at roughly day 250 from a patient whose treatment included autologous EBV-specific T cells and nivolumab. Read as DNA, the sequence is TGTGCCAGCAGCCCGGCCGGGAGCCCCTCTGGGGCCAACGTCCTGACTTTC. Its coded protein is CASSPAGSPSGANVLTF.